The source of this T cell receptor beta chain is a study of T cells in Graves' hyperthyroidism and ophthalmopathy (dated by TCRdb to between 2017 and 2020). General notes on the study: Peripheral blood was sampled at the time of initial diagnosis, prior to any treatment. TCR V-J signatures able to tell the groups apart were searched for in a discovery cohort of approximately 95 patients, of whom 43 had Graves' ophthalmopathy and around 58 had stable Graves' hyperthyroidism. Whether ophthalmopathy could be predicted prospectively was tested in an independent validation cohort made up of 18 hyperthyroidism patients plus 17 patients who later progressed to ophthalmopathy. The 100 discovery patients were randomly split 7:3 into training and test sets. In addition, the study compared T-cell repertoires in thyroid tissue and in blood from about 6 Graves' hyperthyroidism patients. After blood sampling, hyperthyroidism patients were treated with methimazole at a starting dose of 30 mg daily, and ophthalmopathy patients were treated with high-dose intravenous methylprednisolone. According to the paper, TCR Vbeta CDR3 sequencing was carried out on 120 to 150 peripheral blood samples, which came from 40 to 45 ophthalmopathy, under 85 hyperthyroidism and approximately 17 progressor patients. Findings and caveats that apply to the study as a whole: No statistical method was used to set the sample size in advance, and investigators knew the group allocation. In validation, the model predicted progression to ophthalmopathy with around 71% sensitivity and about 72% specificity, a median of roughly seven months before onset. A 13 V-J signature model separated ophthalmopathy from stable hyperthyroidism, with approximately 86% sensitivity and about 81% specificity in cross-validation and 80%/75% in testing. Most expanded thyroid clonotypes (frequency above 0.001) were also detected in blood, suggesting blood repertoires may reflect thyroid immune responses.

Counted from cysteine to phenylalanine, this CDR3 has 11 amino acids. Only the CDR3 part of the read is kept: 33 bases, read in frame from the first base. At the junction V is shortened by 4 bases and J by 5 bases, with 5 bases in between. As encoded in the germline V gene, CDR1 is MDHEN while CDR2 is SYDVKM. Amplification of TCR beta CDR3 regions was carried out from RNA transcripts. The TCR CDR3 was subjected to a first round of RT-PCR using the HTBI primer set and the Qiagen OneStep RT-PCR kit. The libraries were constructed in a second round of multiplex PCR and then size-selected and purified. Paired-end sequencing of the libraries was performed with 100 bp reads on an Illumina HiSeq2000. On the authors' methods: SOAPnuke was used to process the raw data, with reads discarded if the reads contained adapters or uncalled bases, had a mean Phred below 15, or lacked an exact constant-primer or identifier match. COPE v1.2.5 was used to merge high-quality paired reads, and clonotypes were defined as unique nucleotide sequences. MiTCR v1.1 was used to align clonotypes to the IMGT TRBV, TRBD and TRBJ reference segments. The analysis was restricted to V-J combinations with a frequency above 0.0001, which together covered roughly 99% of the repertoires. A TCS score was defined as the ratio of F50 (clonal expansion) to E x V (chaos), with BLOSUM62-based TCRdist applied between CDR3 peptides within each V-J. Welch's t-statistics and random forest reduced 450 to 600 V-J features to about 13, which were used in a naive Bayes classifier (R e1071). TCRdb reprocessed the public reads (quality trimming at Q25 with fastp, clone calling with MiXCR) and kept in-frame beta chains. Rows matching on CDR3 protein sequence are summarized as one entry with the most common DNA and genes. The authors' filters were not applied to this entry. This sample comprises 200,000 or so distinct CDR3 sequences, about a sixth of them detected only once. Of the sample, roughly 49% falls within the top ten clones.

Stable Graves' hyperthyroidism was defined as no progression to ophthalmopathy during 18 months of follow-up. Hyperthyroidism patients were aged 18 to 65 years and newly diagnosed, with disease duration of less than 2 months. Patients with uncontrolled infections, other autoimmune diseases, pregnancy or lactation were excluded. Clinical symptoms, serum thyroxine and TRAb, thyroid ultrasound, and orbital computed tomography formed the basis for the diagnoses. PBMCs were separated from roughly 9.6 ml of fresh peripheral blood using Ficoll-Paque density gradient centrifugation. Trizol reagent was used to extract total RNA, and RNA quality was then checked on an Agilent 2100 Bioanalyzer. There are many counts of this clonotype. Its antigen is unknown. Within one base of it there is no much larger clone, and no base qualities were kept.

The receptor was isolated from a woman aged 45-65 years with Graves' hyperthyroidism. The chain joins TRBV28 to TRBJ1-2; confidence is insufficient to name the D gene. The material sequenced was blood. The CDR3 here reads CASSSVYGYTF. In nucleotides, the sequence is TGTGCCAGCAGTTCCGTATATGGCTACACCTTC.